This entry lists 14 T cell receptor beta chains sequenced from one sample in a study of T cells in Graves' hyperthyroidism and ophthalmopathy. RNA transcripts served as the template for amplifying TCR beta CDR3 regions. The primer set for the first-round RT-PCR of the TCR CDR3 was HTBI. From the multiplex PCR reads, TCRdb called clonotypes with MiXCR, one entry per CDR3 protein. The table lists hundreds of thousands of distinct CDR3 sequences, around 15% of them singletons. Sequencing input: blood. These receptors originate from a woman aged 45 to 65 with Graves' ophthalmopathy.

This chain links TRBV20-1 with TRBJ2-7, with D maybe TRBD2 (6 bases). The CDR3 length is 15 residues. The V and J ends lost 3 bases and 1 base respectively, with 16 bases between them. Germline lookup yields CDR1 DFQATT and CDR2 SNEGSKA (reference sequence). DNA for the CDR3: TGCAGTGCTAGTTCCGAATCTCTAGCGTCCTACGAGCAGTACTTC. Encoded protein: CSASSESLASYEQYF.

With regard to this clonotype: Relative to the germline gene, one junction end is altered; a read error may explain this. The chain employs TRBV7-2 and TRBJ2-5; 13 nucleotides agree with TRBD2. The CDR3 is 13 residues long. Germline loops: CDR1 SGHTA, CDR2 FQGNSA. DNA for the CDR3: TGTGCCAGCAGACAAGGACTAGCGGGAGTATTAGACTTC. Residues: CASRQGLAGVLDF.

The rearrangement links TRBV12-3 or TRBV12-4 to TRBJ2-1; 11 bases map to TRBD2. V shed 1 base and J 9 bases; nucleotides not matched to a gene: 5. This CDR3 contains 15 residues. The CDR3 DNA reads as TGTGCCAGCAGTTTAGATCTAGCGGGAGGATTTGAGCAGTTCTTC. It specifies CASSLDLAGGFEQFF.

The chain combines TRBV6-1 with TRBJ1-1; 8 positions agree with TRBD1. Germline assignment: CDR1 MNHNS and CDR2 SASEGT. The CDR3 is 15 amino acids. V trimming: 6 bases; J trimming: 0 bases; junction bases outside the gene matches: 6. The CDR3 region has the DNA TGTGCCAGCAGAAGACAGGGGAGTTTGAACACTGAAGCTTTCTTT. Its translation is CASRRQGSLNTEAFF.

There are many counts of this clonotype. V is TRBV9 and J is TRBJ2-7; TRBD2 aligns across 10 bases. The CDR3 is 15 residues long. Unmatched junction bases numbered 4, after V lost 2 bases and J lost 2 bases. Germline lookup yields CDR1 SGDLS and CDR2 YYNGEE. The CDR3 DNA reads TGTGCCAGCAGCGTCAGCGGGAGGGCAACCTACGAGCAGTACTTC. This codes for CASSVSGRATYEQYF.

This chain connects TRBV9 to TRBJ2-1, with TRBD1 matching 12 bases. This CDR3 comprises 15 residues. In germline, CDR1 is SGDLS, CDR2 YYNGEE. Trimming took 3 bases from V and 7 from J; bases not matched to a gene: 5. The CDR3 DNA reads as TGTGCCAGCAGCGCCCGGGACAGGGGGCGTAATGAGCAGTTCTTC. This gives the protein CASSARDRGRNEQFF. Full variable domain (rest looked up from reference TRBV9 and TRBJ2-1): DSGVTQTPKHLITATGQRVTLRCSPRSGDLSVYWYQQSLDQGLQFLIQYYNGEERAKGNILERFSAQQFPDLHSELNLSSLELGDSALYFCASSARDRGRNEQFFGPGTRLTVL.

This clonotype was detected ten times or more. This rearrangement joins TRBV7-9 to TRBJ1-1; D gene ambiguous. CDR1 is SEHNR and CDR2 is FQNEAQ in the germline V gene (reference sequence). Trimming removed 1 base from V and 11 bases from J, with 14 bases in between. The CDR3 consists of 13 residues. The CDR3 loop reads CASSLDLDPWAFF. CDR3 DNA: TGTGCCAGCAGCTTAGACCTGGATCCTTGGGCTTTCTTT.

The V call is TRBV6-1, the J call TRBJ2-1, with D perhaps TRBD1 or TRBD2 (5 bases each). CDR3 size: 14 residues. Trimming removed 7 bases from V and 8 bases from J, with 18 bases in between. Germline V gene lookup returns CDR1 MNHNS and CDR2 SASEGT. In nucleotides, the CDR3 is TGTGCCAGCAACCGGGACGTGATCTTAGATGAGCAGTTCTTC. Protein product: CASNRDVILDEQFF.

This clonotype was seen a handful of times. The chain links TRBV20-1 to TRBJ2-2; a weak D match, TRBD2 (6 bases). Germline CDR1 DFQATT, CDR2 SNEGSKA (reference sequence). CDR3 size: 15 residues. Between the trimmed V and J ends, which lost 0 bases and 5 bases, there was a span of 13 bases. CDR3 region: CSARDVRGGTGELFF. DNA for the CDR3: TGCAGTGCTAGAGATGTACGCGGAGGGACCGGGGAGCTGTTTTTT.

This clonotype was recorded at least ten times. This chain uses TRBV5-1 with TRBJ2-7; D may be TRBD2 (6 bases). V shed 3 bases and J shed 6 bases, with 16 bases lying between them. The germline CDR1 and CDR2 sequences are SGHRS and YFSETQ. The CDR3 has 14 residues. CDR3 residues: CASSSAQTSVEQYF. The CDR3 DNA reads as TGCGCCAGCAGCTCCGCCCAGACTAGTGTCGAGCAGTACTTC.

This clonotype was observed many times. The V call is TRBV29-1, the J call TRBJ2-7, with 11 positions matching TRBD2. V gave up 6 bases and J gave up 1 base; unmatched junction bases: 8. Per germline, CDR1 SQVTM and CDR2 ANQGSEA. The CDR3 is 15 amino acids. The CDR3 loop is CSVKTSGSASYEQYF. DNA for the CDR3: TGCAGCGTGAAAACTAGCGGGAGTGCGTCCTACGAGCAGTACTTC.

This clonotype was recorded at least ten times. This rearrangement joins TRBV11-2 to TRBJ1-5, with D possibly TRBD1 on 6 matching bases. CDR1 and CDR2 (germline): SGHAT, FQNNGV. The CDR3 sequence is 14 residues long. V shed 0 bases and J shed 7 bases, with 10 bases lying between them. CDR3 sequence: CASSLDGQRQPQHF. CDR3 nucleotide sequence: TGTGCCAGCAGCTTAGACGGACAGAGGCAGCCCCAGCATTTT.

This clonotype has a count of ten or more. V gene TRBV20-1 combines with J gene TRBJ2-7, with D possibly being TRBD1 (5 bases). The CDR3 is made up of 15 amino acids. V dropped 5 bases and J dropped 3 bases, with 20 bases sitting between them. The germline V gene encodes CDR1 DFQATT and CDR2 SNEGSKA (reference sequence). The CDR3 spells CSAYRKEQAVYEQYF. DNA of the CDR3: TGCAGTGCTTACCGAAAAGAACAGGCGGTCTACGAGCAGTACTTC.

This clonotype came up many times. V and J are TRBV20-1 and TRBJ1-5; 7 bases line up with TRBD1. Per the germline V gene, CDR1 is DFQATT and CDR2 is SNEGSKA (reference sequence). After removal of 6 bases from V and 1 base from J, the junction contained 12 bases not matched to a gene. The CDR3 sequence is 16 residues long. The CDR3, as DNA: TGCAGTGCCAACGACAGGGTAGTTGGGAGCAATCAGCCCCAGCATTTT. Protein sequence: CSANDRVVGSNQPQHF.